This TCR beta chain came from a study of cytomegalovirus exposure and HLA in healthy donors (TCRdb year 2017). With regard to the full study: According to an earlier analysis of 450 to 650 of the donors, some 170 million T cells yielded over 90 million unique TCR beta sequences and 250 to 350 Gb of sequence data. An early release that covered about 600 HLA-typed donors contained about 300 gigabases of sequencing data and tens of millions of unique TCR sequences. In an earlier analysis of roughly 580 of the donors, high-throughput TCR beta sequencing was used to judge whether each TCR beta V gene segment behaved as functional or pseudogenic. A later analysis re-analyzed previously published TCR beta repertoires from 666 donors and added high-resolution HLA genotyping to study TCR occurrence patterns. The later analysis used no new phenotypic data to find candidate immune exposures, relying instead on TCR beta sequences and their occurrence across donors. Every repertoire in the discovery cohort had been generated on one and the same sequencing platform. The study was designed to test whether signatures of past pathogen exposure could be identified by cataloging public T cell receptors. HLA typing included class I and class II loci at four-digit resolution. Donor age, sex, ethnicity and CMV serostatus were compiled together with the repertoire data. A separate validation cohort of roughly 130 different subjects was used in addition to the 666-subject first cohort. The T cell repertoires of under 700 subjects were profiled by immunosequencing and related to cytomegalovirus serostatus. Four to six DR-DQ haplotypes were handled as single units for association and clustering because linkage in the cohort was strong. On average, roughly 250,000 unique TCR beta nucleotide sequences were sequenced per donor among a few hundred genotyped donors of the cohort, with roughly 20% of those sequences being non-productive. Typing coverage varied by locus: roughly 620-630 donors for A, B, C, DRB1 and DQB1; more than 500 for DQA1; approximately 570 for DPA1; roughly 450 for DPB1. The genetic ancestry cluster associated with self-reported Caucasian donors included over 65% of the 350 to 500 genotyped donors. To predict cytomegalovirus infection status, the study combined high-throughput TCR immunosequencing, statistical association of individual TCRs with disease status, and machine learning. A later genetic analysis took genome-wide SNP genotypes for 398 of the 666 donors and used that subset as a discovery cohort. The full study reports these points: In a later genetic analysis, a missense DCLRE1C variant was associated with V-gene and J-gene trimming of TCR beta chains, and the association was replicated in an independent cohort. In a later analysis, HLA-associated TCR beta chains were found to be more clonally expanded and to have lower generation probabilities than equally common non-associated chains. In vitro tests confirmed that a few of the cytomegalovirus-associated TCR beta chains recognize cytomegalovirus antigens. The 87-base-pair reads could not distinguish some IMGT-functional V segments, including TRBV6-2 and TRBV6-3, so those segments were excluded. A cluster of highly shared sequence variants was judged likely to represent a technical artifact of the sequencing pipeline. A later analysis found that most CMV-associated TCR beta chains appeared HLA-restricted, with HLA associations seemingly driven largely by CMV exposure. In both the original and validation cohorts, the classifier was reported to diagnose cytomegalovirus status with high specificity and sensitivity. The authors suggested that the approach could potentially be generalized to other disease states and immunological phenotypes. In an earlier analysis of approximately 600 of the donors, most TCR beta V segments were observed in productive rearrangements about 87% or about 30% of the time, broadly matching IMGT annotations. In this cohort, only TCR beta chains were sequenced, and detectable features were limited by the absence of alpha or paired-chain data. The study gave a list of over 150 TCR beta chains associated with cytomegalovirus. A later analysis associated 16,951 TCR beta sequences with specific HLA alleles at a false discovery rate of 0.05. Several of the top co-occurrence clusters appeared to be linked to parvovirus B19, influenza, CMV and Epstein-Barr virus, according to a later analysis. A later analysis found that TCR association rates varied across HLA loci, with DRB1 alleles showing the most associated TCRs and HLA-C alleles the fewest. Linkage disequilibrium might explain the correlated functional status among segregating V segments, but an unknown experimental factor could not be excluded. The only immune exposure information available for the cohort was CMV serostatus. Because HLA typing was missing for some donors at each locus, association tests included only the typed subset. Presence/absence analyses assumed roughly uniform sequencing depth across donors, an assumption that may not hold. Because counts were too low, seventeen rarely observed V segments, including chromosome 9 orphons, were left out of the earlier analysis of 587 of the donors. Most TCR sequences were seen in very few donors, while some public TCRs were found in many individuals. A further reported finding was that TCR beta sequences accurately predicted the HLA-A and HLA-B alleles for most subjects in the first cohort. A later genetic analysis reported fewer N-insertions in productive TCRs among donors in an Asian-associated ancestry cluster than the approximately 700-donor mean. Assigning TCR associations to individual alleles was difficult when HLA alleles, especially DR and DQ, strongly co-occurred.

Comment on this clone: Its target antigen remains unknown.

CDR1 KGHSH and CDR2 LQKENI are derived from the germline V gene. V and J are trimmed by 2 bases and 10 bases, and the gene matches miss 7 bases of the junction. Measured from the cysteine to the phenylalanine, the CDR3 is 14 residues long. Only the CDR3 region is kept as DNA, spanning 42 bases read in frame from base 1. The library relied on the immunoSEQ multiplex PCR assay. For the multiplex PCR, a mixture combining 60 forward primers for TCR Vbeta segments and 13 reverse primers for TCR Jbeta segments was used. A multiplex PCR assay on genomic DNA amplified the CDR3 region of rearranged TCR beta genes. On the Illumina HiSeq System, the amplified TCR beta libraries were sequenced as 87-base-pair reads. As for the original processing: A later analysis tallied approximately 87 million unique TCR beta chains across the 600 to 700 repertoires, and 10 million to 11 million of those chains were shared by two or more donors. A nearest-neighbor algorithm error-corrected the raw reads and collapsed the reads into unique sequences, merging closely related sequences to remove PCR and sequencing errors. To assign V, D and J gene segments, CDR3 sequences were aligned to IMGT reference sequences. Each retained sequence needed at least a six-nucleotide match to both a V gene segment and a J gene segment. Rearrangements were called productive when the CDR3 lacked stop codons and stayed in frame with V and J; all others were non-productive. Following IMGT convention, CDR3 was defined as the stretch from the second conserved V-encoded cysteine up to the conserved J-encoded phenylalanine. The earlier analysis of 587 of the donors excluded sequences that lacked an unambiguous match to a single V gene segment. An earlier analysis of fewer than 750 of the donors called V segments functional above 56.7% productive rearrangements and segregating when the between-donor standard deviation exceeded 5%. A statistical classification framework was built to diagnose cytomegalovirus status from the catalog of TCR beta chain sequences. A later analysis assigned V and J genes by comparing TCR nucleotide sequences with IMGT/GENE-DB human TR gene sequences. A later analysis assigned CDR3 sequences and most-parsimonious VDJ recombination scenarios with the TCRdist pipeline. In a later analysis, each TCR beta chain was defined by its CDR3 amino acid sequence together with its V-gene family, and reads without a unique V-gene family were excluded. As a way to deal with suspected cross-contamination and a sequencing artifact, a later analysis dropped 450 to 600 nucleotide sequences that were highly shared and had low generation probability. For each public chain, a later analysis derived a clonal expansion index from normalized ranks of inferred template counts within each repertoire. Generation probabilities in a later analysis came from a VDJ recombination model fitted to out-of-frame rearrangements, and those results were checked against IGoR. A later analysis scored TCR-TCR, TCR-HLA and TCR-CMV co-occurrence with hypergeometric tests, applying a repertoire-size bias correction to TCR pairs. False discovery rates were estimated in a later analysis by permuting HLA or CMV assignments 20 times. A later analysis grouped co-occurring TCRs with DBSCAN, adding TCRdist sequence similarity when clustering within HLA-allele-positive subsets. Repertoires with fewer than 30,000 or more than 120,000 public chains were left out of co-occurrence clustering, as were a handful of repertoires with anomalous nucleotide sharing. Imported from immuneACCESS, the table was reduced by TCRdb to in-frame sequences with V and J called. These copies leave out some clones; in studies compared against another copy, an unresolved V gene accounts for under half, and the cause of the remainder is not known. V, J and clone size derive from that table, while D and trimming were established from the DNA sequence. The sample table holds approximately 110,000 clones. Of the sample, around 3.5% is held by the ten largest clones.

The cohort was made up of about 610 healthy bone marrow donors. At the time of sampling, every cohort member was nominally healthy, though immune exposures that went unrecorded were likely present. The donor was CMV seronegative and belonged to the group of several hundred seronegative cohort members. Each donor provided a peripheral blood sample, and peripheral blood mononuclear cells were used for TCR beta sequencing. Genomic DNA extraction from the blood cell samples was performed with the Qiagen DNeasy Blood Extraction Kit. This receptor chain uses TRBV18 and TRBJ2-1, with TRBD1 identical over 8 junction bases. The sample comprised PBMCs. This sequence was found in a man aged 30-40 years in good health and CMV-seronegative. CDR3 sequence: CASSPVQGGAEQFF. The bases read TGTGCCAGCTCACCAGTACAGGGGGGAGCAGAGCAGTTCTTC. With the portions outside the CDR3 filled from the reference TRBV18 and TRBJ2-1 genes, the complete variable region becomes NAGVMQNPRHLVRRRGQEARLRCSPMKGHSHVYWYRQLPEEGLKFMVYLQKENIIDESGMPKERFSAEFPKEGPSILRIQQVVRGDSAAYFCASSPVQGGAEQFFGPGTRLTVL.